This paragraph reports one T cell receptor beta chain. Sample-barcoded 5' priming and a J-beta primer mix drove a second PCR of about 7 to 11 cycles. Every molecule of cDNA carried a tag from a template-switch adaptor with 12 random nucleotides. TCRdb reanalysed the 5' RACE reads using MiXCR and keeps one entry per CDR3 protein. The sample records over 1,200,000 distinct CDR3 sequences, approximately 59% being singletons. The record originates from a study of blood T cells in healthy people across ages. Trimming took 0 bases from V and 9 from J, leaving 14 bases between them. CDR1 is LGHNA, CDR2 YSLEER, per germline. The CDR3 covers 14 residues. With each sample, at least 6 micrograms of total RNA were extracted.

Source material: blood. The V and J genes are TRBV4-3 and TRBJ2-5, with D maybe TRBD2 (5 bases). This receptor was taken from a man between 18 and 35 years old in good health. Here the CDR3 reads CASSQERALGAQYF. In DNA, the CDR3 is TGCGCCAGCAGCCAAGAGAGGGCTCTCGGGGCCCAGTACTTC.